These T cell receptor beta chains were read from a single sample in a study of blood T cell repertoires in COVID-19. Generated by immunoSEQ multiplex PCR, the TCRdb table keeps only in-frame clones and is missing some. The sample carries 250,000 or so clones, 85% to 90% recorded once. The material sequenced was PBMCs or T cells enriched from blood (not recorded which). Receptors originate from a woman between 50 and 59 years old who had recovered from COVID-19. Each CDR3 is given with its conserved first and last residue. Each record gives: V gene, J gene, D gene, clone size, CDR3 protein, CDR3 DNA. D genes are given only for firm matches. Clone size is given for some rows only: seen once, a few or many times, or a class if the clone is expanded.

>TRBV5-1|TRBJ2-5|.|.
CASSFLGIQETQYF
TGCGCCAGCAGCTTTCTCGGGATCCAAGAGACCCAGTACTTC
>TRBV12-5|TRBJ2-2|.|.
CASGPGLNTGELFF
TGTGCTAGTGGTCCCGGACTGAACACCGGGGAGCTGTTTTTT
>TRBV6-5|TRBJ1-6|.|.
CASRKGGRPLHF
TGTGCCAGCAGAAAGGGGGGGAGACCCCTCCACTTT
>TRBV19|TRBJ2-7|TRBD2|.
CASSIGLASSYEQYF
TGTGCCAGTAGTATCGGACTAGCGAGCTCCTACGAGCAGTACTTC
>TRBV3-1/TRBV3-2|TRBJ2-7|.|.
CASSSSSDEQYF
TGTGCCAGCAGCTCTAGTTCCGACGAGCAGTACTTC
>TRBV2|TRBJ2-3|.|.
CASRHTVGEGTDTQYF
TGTGCCAGCAGGCATACCGTTGGTGAGGGTACAGATACGCAGTATTTT
>TRBV27|TRBJ2-2|.|.
CASRPYGYDRNTGELFF
TGTGCCAGCAGACCCTATGGGTACGACAGGAACACCGGGGAGCTGTTTTTT
>TRBV3-1/TRBV3-2|TRBJ1-2|.|.
CASSQQTGYGYTF
TGTGCCAGCAGCCAACAGACAGGTTATGGCTACACCTTC
>TRBV27|TRBJ1-2|.|.
CASRPGPTNYGYTF
TGTGCCAGCAGACCAGGCCCTACTAACTATGGCTACACCTTC
>TRBV15|TRBJ1-1|.|.
CATSRDQLNTEAFF
TGTGCCACCAGCAGAGATCAGTTGAACACTGAAGCTTTCTTT
>TRBV27|TRBJ2-2|TRBD2|.
CASSLTGLAGGPIGELFF
TGTGCCAGCAGTCTAACTGGACTAGCGGGAGGGCCGATCGGGGAGCTGTTTTTT
>TRBV6-5|TRBJ2-7|.|.
CASSAGLELYEQYF
TGTGCCAGCAGCGCGGGACTGGAGCTTTACGAGCAGTACTTC
>TRBV5-8|TRBJ2-3|TRBD2|.
CASSLGVSGSTDTQYF
TGTGCCAGCAGCTTGGGAGTTAGCGGGAGCACAGATACGCAGTATTTT
>TRBV5-1|TRBJ1-1|.|.
CASRTGEGTEAFF
TGCGCCAGCAGGACGGGGGAGGGCACTGAAGCTTTCTTT
>TRBV6-1|TRBJ1-3|TRBD1|.
CASSDRGVGNTIYF
TGTGCCAGCAGTGACAGGGGGGTAGGAAACACCATATATTTT
>TRBV28|TRBJ1-5|.|.
CASSLTSGDHSNQPQHF
TGTGCCAGCAGTTTGACCTCAGGGGACCATAGCAATCAGCCCCAGCATTTT
>TRBV7-2|TRBJ2-7|TRBD2|.
CASSLPGTSGRAFPYEQYF
TGTGCCAGCAGCTTACCCGGGACTAGCGGGAGGGCCTTTCCCTACGAGCAGTACTTC
>TRBV2|TRBJ2-3|TRBD2|.
CASSGSSGRITDTQYF
TGTGCCAGCAGTGGGTCCAGCGGGAGGATAACAGATACGCAGTATTTT
>TRBV19|TRBJ1-6|.|few
CASSPRMGAGSYNSPLHF
TGTGCCAGTAGTCCCCGGATGGGCGCCGGCTCCTATAATTCACCCCTCCACTTT
>TRBV10-1|TRBJ1-5|TRBD1|.
CATTWTGNNQPQHF
TGCGCCACCACTTGGACAGGGAACAATCAGCCCCAGCATTTT
>TRBV6-5|TRBJ1-2|.|.
CASTDTPTGPYGYTF
TGTGCCAGCACCGACACCCCGACAGGCCCCTATGGCTACACCTTC
>TRBV6-5|TRBJ2-3|TRBD2|.
CASNSGGTTDTQYF
TGTGCCAGCAACAGCGGGGGGACGACAGATACGCAGTATTTT